The sequence of this T cell receptor beta chain was determined in a study of blood T cell repertoires in COVID-19. This CDR3 is built from 15 residues. The V and J ends lost 4 bases and 5 bases, in that order; junction bases with no gene match: 8. Per the germline V gene, CDR1 is SGHNT and CDR2 is YYREEE (reference sequence). TCRdb's table, derived via immunoSEQ multiplex PCR, lists solely in-frame clones and lacks some. Among 200,000 to 300,000 clones listed, roughly 86% were seen once. This chain joins TRBV5-4 and TRBJ2-5; 10 nucleotides align to TRBD2. The sequencing input was peripheral blood. The TCR originated in a woman older than 75 with COVID-19, enrolled during active disease. The CDR3 is CASSRTSGRGETQYF. The DNA of the CDR3 is TGTGCCAGCAGCCGGACTAGCGGAAGGGGGGAGACCCAGTACTTC.